One and the same sample provided the 18 T cell receptor beta chains below, sequenced in a study of T cell responses to AZD1222 COVID-19 vaccine (dated by TCRdb to the early 2020s). This specimen's time point label, per the study, means: sample from adult after SARS-CoV-2 infection, after symptom onset. The library was prepared using the immunoSEQ multiplex PCR assay. Entries here come from immuneACCESS through TCRdb and include only in-frame sequences with V and J called. Some clones fail to appear in such tables; in the studies checked, an unresolved V gene covers under half of the shortfall, and the cause of the remainder is unknown. This sample lists about 150,000 clones; 80% to 90% were detected once. The ten largest make up 5.5% to 7% of the sample. Material: peripheral blood, obtained after recovery from COVID-19. These receptor sequences come from an adult who had recovered from COVID-19.

V usage is TRBV10-3 and J usage is TRBJ1-4, with D possibly TRBD1 on 6 matching bases. This CDR3 has 14 residues. Germline lookup yields CDR1 ENHRY and CDR2 SYGVKD. Trimming removed 9 bases at V and 5 bases at J, with 16 bases between. In nucleotides, the CDR3 is TGTGCCATTAACCGGCAGGGGCTAAATGAAAAACTGTTTTTT. Translating it yields CAINRQGLNEKLFF.

Here the CDR3 reads CASSLVSEFYGYTF. Here the CDR3 DNA reads TGTGCCAGCAGCTTGGTTTCGGAATTCTATGGCTACACCTTC. The rearrangement links TRBV5-6 to TRBJ1-2; D is uncertain. The germline V gene has CDR1 SGHDT and CDR2 YYEEEE. V lost 0 bases, J lost 4 bases, and 10 bases lay in between. There are 14 residues in the CDR3.

As to this clone: Distinct nucleotide sequences in the sample also encode this CDR3. The gene calls are TRBV28 and TRBJ2-6; the D gene is possibly TRBD1 (5 bases). The CDR3 contains 15 residues. Trimming left V 3 bases short and J 1 base short, with 7 bases between. From germline, CDR1 is MDHEN and CDR2 SYDVKM. The CDR3 nucleotides read TGTGCCAGCAGTTTCCCAGGGTCTGGGGCCAACGTCCTGACTTTC. Translating gives CASSFPGSGANVLTF.

CDR3 region: CASSAPNRDIQEYGYTF. The DNA of the CDR3 is TGTGCCAGCAGCGCACCCAACCGGGACATCCAGGAATATGGCTACACCTTC. The chain recombines TRBV5-4 with TRBJ1-2, with D possibly matching TRBD1 (6 bases). The germline CDR1 and CDR2 sequences are SGHNT and YYREEE (reference sequence). V was shortened by 4 bases and J by 5 bases, with 24 bases between the two germline ends. This CDR3 has 17 residues.

This sequence joins TRBV5-6 and TRBJ1-1; a possible D gene is TRBD1 (5 bases). V lost 4 bases and J lost 2, with 15 bases in between. Per the germline V gene, CDR1 is SGHDT and CDR2 is YYEEEE. This CDR3 is built from 15 residues. CDR3: CASSRGRLVNTEAFF. The CDR3 DNA sequence: TGTGCCAGCAGCCGGGGACGGCTGGTCAACACTGAAGCTTTCTTT.

J is TRBJ2-1 and V is TRBV9, with TRBD2 matching 13 bases. Germline-derived CDR1 and CDR2 are SGDLS and YYNGEE. The CDR3 extends over 19 amino acids. V lost 3 bases and J lost 8; bases outside the gene matches: 17. CDR3 region: CASSALGTSGTRPTYEQFF. CDR3 nucleotide sequence: TGTGCCAGCAGCGCCCTCGGGACTAGCGGGACCAGACCTACTTATGAGCAGTTCTTC.

The genes are TRBV2 and TRBJ1-4; D is possibly TRBD1 (6 bases). The CDR3 has 15 amino acids. V was shortened by 4 bases and J by 4 bases, with 13 bases between the two germline ends. Germline V lookup: CDR1 SNHLY, CDR2 FYNNEI. The CDR3 sequence is CASSARTAFNEKLFF. The CDR3 DNA sequence: TGTGCCAGCAGTGCCAGGACAGCTTTTAATGAAAAACTGTTTTTT.

The chain employs TRBV7-2 and TRBJ2-2; tentative D call: TRBD2 (5 bases). The CDR3 totals 16 residues. Trimming cost V 2 bases and J 0 bases, with 10 bases left between them. Germline V gene sequence: CDR1 SGHTA, CDR2 FQGNSA. As DNA, the CDR3 is TGTGCCAGCAGCTTAAACAGCGGAGCGAACACCGGGGAGCTGTTTTTT. Protein product: CASSLNSGANTGELFF.

This rearrangement joins TRBV7-9 to TRBJ2-1, with D possibly being TRBD2 (6 bases). The CDR3 loop spans 16 amino acids. CDR1 is SEHNR and CDR2 is FQNEAQ in the germline V gene (reference sequence). V was cut by 5 bases and J by 2 bases, with 16 bases left in between. The CDR3 loop is CASSRVPGLTYNEQFF. CDR3 nucleotide sequence: TGTGCCAGCAGCCGCGTGCCGGGACTTACCTACAATGAGCAGTTCTTC.

The CDR3 sequence: CASSPDFSSYNEQFF. The CDR3 coding sequence is TGTGCCAGCAGCCCGGACTTTAGCTCCTACAATGAGCAGTTCTTC. The chain has TRBV11-1 and TRBJ2-1; tentative D call: TRBD2 (5 bases). The length of the CDR3 is 15 residues. Trimming took 5 bases from V and 0 from J, leaving 11 bases between them. Germline CDR1 is SGHAT and CDR2 is FQDESV (reference sequence).

V is TRBV2 and J is TRBJ2-7, with TRBD2 matching 14 bases. CDR3 length: 14 residues. CDR1 and CDR2 (germline): SNHLY, FYNNEI. V shed 7 bases, J shed 7 bases, and the junction held 6 bases outside the gene matches. The CDR3 coding sequence is TGTGCCAGCACTCTCGGGACTAGCGGGAGAGAGCAGTACTTC. It specifies CASTLGTSGREQYF.

The CDR3 protein is CASRTTHSYEQYF. The DNA for the CDR3 is TGTGCCAGCCGGACGACCCACTCCTACGAGCAGTACTTC. The chain recombines TRBV19 with TRBJ2-7, with D unclear. This CDR3 is built from 13 residues. Germline V gene data show CDR1 as LNHDA and CDR2 as SQIVND (reference sequence). Trimming shortened V by 9 bases and J by 0 bases, and 12 bases separated the two germline ends.

The chain is built from TRBV18 and TRBJ1-1; 8 positions match TRBD1. Germline V gene data show CDR1 as KGHSH and CDR2 as LQKENI. The CDR3 totals 14 residues. With V trimmed by 5 bases and J by 4 bases, 6 bases remained unmatched. The chain's CDR3 is CASSTTGEGTEAFF. The CDR3 DNA reads as TGTGCCAGCTCAACGACAGGGGAAGGCACTGAAGCTTTCTTT.

J is TRBJ1-2 and V is TRBV6-1; a possible D gene is TRBD1 (5 bases). Germline V gene sequence: CDR1 MNHNS, CDR2 SASEGT. V was shortened by 2 bases and J by 2 bases, with 15 bases between the two germline ends. This CDR3 spans 16 amino acids. The CDR3: CASSETMGPRNYGYTF. The CDR3 coding sequence is TGTGCCAGCAGTGAAACAATGGGACCGAGGAACTATGGCTACACCTTC.

V is TRBV7-8 and J is TRBJ1-3, with D hard to call. This CDR3 has 16 amino acids. The V and J ends lost 6 bases and 4 bases respectively, with 19 bases between them. Germline loops: CDR1 SGHVS, CDR2 FQNEAQ. The CDR3 nucleotides are TGTGCCAGCAGTCAAATCCCCGTAGGGTCCGGAAACACCATATATTTT. As protein: CASSQIPVGSGNTIYF.

The J gene is TRBJ1-4, the V gene TRBV6-2 or TRBV6-3, with TRBD1 matching over 9 bases. V shed 2 bases and J 8 bases; nucleotides not matched to a gene: 9. Germline V gene data show CDR1 as MNHEY and CDR2 as SVGEGT. This CDR3 is 16 amino acids long. CDR3 in amino acids: CASSYGPGQGEEKLFF. CDR3 sequence (DNA): TGTGCCAGCAGTTACGGCCCGGGACAGGGAGAGGAAAAACTGTTTTTT.

This rearrangement joins TRBV19 to TRBJ2-1, with 10 bases matching TRBD2. The CDR3 spans 15 residues. V dropped 3 bases and J dropped 8; count of bases not matched to a gene: 7. CDR1 is LNHDA and CDR2 is SQIVND in the germline V gene (reference sequence). The CDR3 reads CASSIPSGSSYEQFF. DNA of the CDR3: TGTGCCAGTAGTATCCCTAGCGGGAGTTCCTATGAGCAGTTCTTC.

The rearrangement joins TRBV7-2 to TRBJ2-7; the D gene is possibly TRBD1 (6 bases). Trimming cost V 2 bases and J 3 bases, with 14 bases left between them. This CDR3 region has 15 residues. The germline V gene encodes CDR1 SGHTA and CDR2 FQGNSA. The CDR3 DNA follows: TGTGCCAGCAGCTTACGACAGGCCAGCGACTACGAGCAGTACTTC. Its translation: CASSLRQASDYEQYF.